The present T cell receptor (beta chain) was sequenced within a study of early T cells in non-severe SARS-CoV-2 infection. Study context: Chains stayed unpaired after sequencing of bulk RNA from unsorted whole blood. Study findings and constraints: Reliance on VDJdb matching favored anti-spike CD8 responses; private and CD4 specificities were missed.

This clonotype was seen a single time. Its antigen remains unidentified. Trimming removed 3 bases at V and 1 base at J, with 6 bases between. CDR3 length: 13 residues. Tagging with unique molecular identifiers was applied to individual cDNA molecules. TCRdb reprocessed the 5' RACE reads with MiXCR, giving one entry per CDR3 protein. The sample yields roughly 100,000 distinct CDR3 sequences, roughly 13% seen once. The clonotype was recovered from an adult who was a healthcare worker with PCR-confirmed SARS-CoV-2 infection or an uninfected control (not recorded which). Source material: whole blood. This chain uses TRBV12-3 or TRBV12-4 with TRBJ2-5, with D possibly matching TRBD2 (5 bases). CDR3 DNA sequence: TGTGCCAGCAGTTTTCTAGCCCAAGAGACCCAGTACTTC. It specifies CASSFLAQETQYF.